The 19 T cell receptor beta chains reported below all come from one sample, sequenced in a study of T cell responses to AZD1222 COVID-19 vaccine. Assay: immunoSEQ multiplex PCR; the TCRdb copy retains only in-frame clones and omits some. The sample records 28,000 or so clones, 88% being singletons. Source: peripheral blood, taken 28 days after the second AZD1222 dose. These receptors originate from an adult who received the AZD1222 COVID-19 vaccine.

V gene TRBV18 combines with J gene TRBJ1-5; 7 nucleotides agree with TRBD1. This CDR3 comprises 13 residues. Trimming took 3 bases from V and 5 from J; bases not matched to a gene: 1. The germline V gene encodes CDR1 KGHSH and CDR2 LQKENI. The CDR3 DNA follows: TGTGCCAGCTCACCCGGACAGGATCAGCCCCAGCATTTT. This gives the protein CASSPGQDQPQHF.

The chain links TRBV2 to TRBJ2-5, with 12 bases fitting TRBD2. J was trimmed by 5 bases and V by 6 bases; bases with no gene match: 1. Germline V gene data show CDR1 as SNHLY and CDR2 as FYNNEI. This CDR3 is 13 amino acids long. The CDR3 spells CASRGTSGETQYF. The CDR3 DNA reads TGTGCCAGCAGGGGGACTAGCGGGGAGACCCAGTACTTC.

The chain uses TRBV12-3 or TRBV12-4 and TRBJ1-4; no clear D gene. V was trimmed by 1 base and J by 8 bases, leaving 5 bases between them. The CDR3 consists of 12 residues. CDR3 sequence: CASSLGGEKLFF. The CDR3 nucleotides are TGTGCCAGCAGTTTAGGTGGGGAAAAACTGTTTTTT.

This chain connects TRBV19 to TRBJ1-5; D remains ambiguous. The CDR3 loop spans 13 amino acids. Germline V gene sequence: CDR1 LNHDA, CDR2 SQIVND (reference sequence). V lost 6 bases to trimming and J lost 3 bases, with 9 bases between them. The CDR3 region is CASRPTFNQPQHF. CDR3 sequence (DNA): TGTGCCAGTAGGCCAACATTCAATCAGCCCCAGCATTTT. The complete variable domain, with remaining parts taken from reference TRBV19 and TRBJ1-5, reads DGGITQSPKYLFRKEGQNVTLSCEQNLNHDAMYWYRQDPGQGLRLIYYSQIVNDFQKGDIAEGYSVSREKKESFPLTVTSAQKNPTAFYLCASRPTFNQPQHFGDGTRLSIL.

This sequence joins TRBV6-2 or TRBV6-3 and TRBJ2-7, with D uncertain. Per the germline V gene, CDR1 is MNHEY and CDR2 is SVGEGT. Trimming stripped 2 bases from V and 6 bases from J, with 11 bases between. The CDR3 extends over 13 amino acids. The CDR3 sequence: CASSYEWATEQYF. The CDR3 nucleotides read TGTGCCAGCAGTTACGAATGGGCAACCGAGCAGTACTTC.

The CDR3 DNA is TGCGCCAGCAGCCAAGAGGACAGGCCCACAGATACGCAGTATTTT. It specifies CASSQEDRPTDTQYF. This chain uses TRBV4-3 with TRBJ2-3; 7 bases align to TRBD1. Germline V gives CDR1 LGHNA, CDR2 YSLEER. The trim removed 0 bases at V and 2 bases at J, leaving 2 bases unmatched. The CDR3 length is 15 residues.

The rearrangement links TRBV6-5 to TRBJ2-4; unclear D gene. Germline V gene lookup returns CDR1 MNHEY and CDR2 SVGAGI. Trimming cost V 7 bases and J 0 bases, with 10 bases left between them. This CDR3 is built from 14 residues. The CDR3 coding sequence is TGTGCCAGCATCCCAGGCCCAGCCAAAAACATTCAGTACTTC. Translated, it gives CASIPGPAKNIQYF.

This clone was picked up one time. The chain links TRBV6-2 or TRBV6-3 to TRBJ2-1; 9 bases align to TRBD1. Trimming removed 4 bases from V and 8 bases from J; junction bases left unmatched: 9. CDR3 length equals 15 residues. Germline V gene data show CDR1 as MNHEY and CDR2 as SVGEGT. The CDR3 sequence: CASSSTGTGWDEQFF. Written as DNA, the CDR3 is TGTGCCAGCAGTTCCACCGGGACAGGGTGGGATGAGCAGTTCTTC.

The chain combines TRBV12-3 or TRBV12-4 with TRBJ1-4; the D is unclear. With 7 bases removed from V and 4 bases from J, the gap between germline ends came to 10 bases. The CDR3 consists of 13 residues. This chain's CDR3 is CASKGGLNEKLFF. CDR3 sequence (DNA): TGTGCCAGCAAGGGAGGGCTTAATGAAAAACTGTTTTTT.

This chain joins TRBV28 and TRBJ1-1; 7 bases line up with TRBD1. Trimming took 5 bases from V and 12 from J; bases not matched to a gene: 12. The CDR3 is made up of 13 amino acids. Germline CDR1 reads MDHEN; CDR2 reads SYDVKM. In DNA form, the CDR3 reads TGTGCCAGCAGTCCTCAACAGGACAGGAGAACTTTCTTT. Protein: CASSPQQDRRTFF.

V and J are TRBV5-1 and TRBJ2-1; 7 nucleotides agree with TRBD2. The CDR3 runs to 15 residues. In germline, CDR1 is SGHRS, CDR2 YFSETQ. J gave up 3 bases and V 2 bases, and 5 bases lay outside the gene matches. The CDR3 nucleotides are TGCGCCAGCAGCTTAGGCCTAGCGGTCTACAATGAGCAGTTCTTC. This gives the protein CASSLGLAVYNEQFF.

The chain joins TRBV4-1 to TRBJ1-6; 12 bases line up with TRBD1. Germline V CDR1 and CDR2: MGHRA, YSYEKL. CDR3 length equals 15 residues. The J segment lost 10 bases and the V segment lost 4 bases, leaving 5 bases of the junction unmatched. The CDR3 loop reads CASSLTGTGGSPLHF. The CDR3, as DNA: TGCGCCAGCAGCCTTACCGGGACAGGGGGCTCACCCCTCCACTTT.

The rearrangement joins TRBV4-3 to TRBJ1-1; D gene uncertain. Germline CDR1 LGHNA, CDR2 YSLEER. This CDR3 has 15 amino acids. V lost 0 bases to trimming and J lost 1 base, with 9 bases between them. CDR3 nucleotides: TGCGCCAGCAGCCAAGATCGGGAAACGAACACTGAAGCTTTCTTT. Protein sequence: CASSQDRETNTEAFF.

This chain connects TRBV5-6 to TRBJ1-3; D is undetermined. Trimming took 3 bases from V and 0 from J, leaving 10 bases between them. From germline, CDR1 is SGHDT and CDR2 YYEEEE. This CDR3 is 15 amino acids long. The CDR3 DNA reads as TGTGCCAGCAGCTGGACCGAGAGCTCTGGAAACACCATATATTTT. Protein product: CASSWTESSGNTIYF.

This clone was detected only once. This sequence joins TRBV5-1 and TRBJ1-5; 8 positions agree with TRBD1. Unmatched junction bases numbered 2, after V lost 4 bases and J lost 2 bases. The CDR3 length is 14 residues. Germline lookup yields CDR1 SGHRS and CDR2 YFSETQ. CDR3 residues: CASSTTGGNQPQHF. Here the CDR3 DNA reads TGCGCCAGCAGCACGACAGGGGGCAATCAGCCCCAGCATTTT.

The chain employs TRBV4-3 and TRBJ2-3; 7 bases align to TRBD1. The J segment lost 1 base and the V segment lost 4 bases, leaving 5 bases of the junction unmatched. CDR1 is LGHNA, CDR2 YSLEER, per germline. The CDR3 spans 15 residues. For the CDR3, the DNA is TGCGCCAGCAGCCTAAGGGGGCTTCGCACAGATACGCAGTATTTT. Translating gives CASSLRGLRTDTQYF.

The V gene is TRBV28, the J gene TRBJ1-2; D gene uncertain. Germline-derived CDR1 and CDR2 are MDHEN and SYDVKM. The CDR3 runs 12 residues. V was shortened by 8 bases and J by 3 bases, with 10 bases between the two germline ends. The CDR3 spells CASFSLYYGYTF. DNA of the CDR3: TGTGCCAGCTTCTCCTTATACTATGGCTACACCTTC.

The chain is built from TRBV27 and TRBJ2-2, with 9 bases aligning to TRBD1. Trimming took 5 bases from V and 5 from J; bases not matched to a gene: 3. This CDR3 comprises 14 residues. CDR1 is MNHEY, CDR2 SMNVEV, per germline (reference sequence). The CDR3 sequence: CASSAQGATGELFF. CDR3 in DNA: TGTGCCAGCAGTGCACAGGGGGCAACCGGGGAGCTGTTTTTT.

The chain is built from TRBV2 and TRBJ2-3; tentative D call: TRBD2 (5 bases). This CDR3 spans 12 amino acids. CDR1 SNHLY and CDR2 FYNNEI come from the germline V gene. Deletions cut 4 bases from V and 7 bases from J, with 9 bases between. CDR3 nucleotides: TGTGCCAGCAGTGGAGCGGCGAATACGCAGTATTTT. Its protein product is CASSGAANTQYF.